The clone carrying this T cell receptor beta chain was detected only a few times. Its antigen is unknown. This entry is derived from a study of T-cell memory formation after mild COVID-19. Each CDR3 protein is one row after TCRdb ran MiXCR on the 5' RACE reads. The sample lists under 150,000 distinct CDR3 sequences, 20% to 25% seen once, with 40% to 50% in the top ten. Study-level findings and limits: The pre-infection memory compartment contained some responding clones, suggesting cross-reactive memory joined.

V gave up 1 base and J gave up 4 bases, with 5 bases separating them. The germline V gene has CDR1 SQVTM and CDR2 ANQGSEA. The CDR3 extends over 11 amino acids. V is TRBV29-1 and J is TRBJ2-7; possibly TRBD1 for D (5 bases). This TCR was sampled from a man aged 18 to 29 who had mild COVID-19 (a few samples of this study predate the infection). Cell type and time point are not known. Sequencing used PBMCs or a T cell subset sorted from them (not recorded which). The CDR3 nucleotides are TGCAGCGTTGAAGGACAGTACGAGCAGTACTTC. Residues: CSVEGQYEQYF.